The 27 T cell receptor beta chains presented below share a single source sample, sequenced in a study of blood T cell repertoires in COVID-19. Only in-frame clones appear in the TCRdb table, and some are missing; sequencing was by immunoSEQ multiplex PCR. The sample includes about 280,000 clones, about 85% of them seen just once. Specimen: peripheral blood. These TCRs come from a human donor in a cohort sampled during active COVID-19.

The chain links TRBV19 to TRBJ2-5; 12 nucleotides match TRBD1. The germline gives CDR1 LNHDA, CDR2 SQIVND (reference sequence). J was trimmed by 2 bases and V by 5 bases; bases with no gene match: 6. The CDR3 length is 16 residues. The CDR3 DNA reads TGTGCCAGTAGTTCTCCGGGACAGGGGGCTCAAGAGACCCAGTACTTC. Protein product: CASSSPGQGAQETQYF.

This rearrangement joins TRBV18 to TRBJ1-2; TRBD1 is a possible D gene (5 bases). The V and J ends lost 5 bases and 3 bases respectively, with 22 bases between them. The CDR3 sequence is 17 residues long. Germline assignment: CDR1 KGHSH and CDR2 LQKENI. CDR3 sequence reads: CASSSGQGILVDYGYTF. As DNA, the CDR3 is TGTGCCAGCTCATCAGGGCAGGGTATTCTCGTTGACTATGGCTACACCTTC.

The J gene is TRBJ2-1, the V gene TRBV7-2; 7 bases line up with TRBD1. J was trimmed by 6 bases and V by 3 bases; bases with no gene match: 2. The germline V gene encodes CDR1 SGHTA and CDR2 FQGNSA. The CDR3 has 13 residues. The CDR3 DNA sequence: TGTGCCAGCAGCTTCGACAGGGCCAATGAGCAGTTCTTC. It encodes CASSFDRANEQFF.

The rearrangement links TRBV19 to TRBJ1-1, with 8 bases identical to TRBD1. V was pared by 3 bases and J by 4 bases, with 13 bases of the junction left unmatched. Germline V lookup: CDR1 LNHDA, CDR2 SQIVND (reference sequence). The CDR3 loop spans 17 amino acids. The DNA for the CDR3 is TGTGCCAGTAGTATGACCCAGGGGGCGAGGGTGGGCACTGAAGCTTTCTTT. Its protein is CASSMTQGARVGTEAFF.

The rearrangement uses TRBV25-1 and TRBJ2-7; TRBD2 is a possible D gene (5 bases). Per germline, CDR1 MGHDK and CDR2 SYGVNS. V lost 3 bases and J 6 bases, leaving 12 bases between the germline ends. This CDR3 is built from 13 residues. The CDR3 coding sequence is TGTGCCAGCAGTGATGGGATTCGGGGCGAGCAGTACTTC. Amino acids: CASSDGIRGEQYF.

This chain links TRBV24-1 with TRBJ2-7; no clear D. Looked up from germline, CDR1 is KGHDR and CDR2 is SFDVKD. The CDR3 has 15 residues. Trimming took off 1 base at V and 3 bases at J, with 12 bases between the two ends. The DNA of the CDR3 is TGTGCCACCAGTGATTTTTATCGGTTCGGCTACGAGCAGTACTTC. Its protein is CATSDFYRFGYEQYF.

The chain links TRBV5-1 to TRBJ1-2; no definite D call. Deletions cut 1 base from V and 8 bases from J, with 18 bases between. CDR3 size: 15 residues. The V gene's germline CDR1 is SGHRS and CDR2 YFSETQ. CDR3 DNA: TGCGCCAGCAGCTTGACGGCAGGAATATTTCAGGGCTACACCTTC. Its translation: CASSLTAGIFQGYTF.

This clone was seen a single time. The gene calls are TRBV6-6 and TRBJ2-5, with D maybe TRBD1 (6 bases). Germline lookup yields CDR1 MNHNY and CDR2 SVGAGI (reference sequence). This CDR3 has 13 amino acids. V was shortened by 3 bases and J by 4 bases, with 9 bases between the two germline ends. The CDR3 is CASSYGGVETQYF. CDR3 nucleotides: TGTGCCAGCAGTTATGGGGGCGTAGAGACCCAGTACTTC.

J is TRBJ2-1 and V is TRBV11-2; 10 bases fit TRBD2. The junction had 7 bases not matched to a gene; V was cut back by 2 bases and J by 9 bases. CDR1 SGHAT and CDR2 FQNNGV come from the germline V gene. The CDR3 is 15 amino acids. DNA for the CDR3: TGTGCCAGCAGCTTAACTAGCGGGGCCTTCGGTGAGCAGTTCTTC. It yields the protein CASSLTSGAFGEQFF.

This sequence joins TRBV30 and TRBJ2-5; 9 bases map to TRBD1. Germline V lookup: CDR1 GTSNPN, CDR2 SVGIG (reference sequence). The CDR3 is 15 amino acids. The V and J ends lost 5 bases and 5 bases, in that order; junction bases with no gene match: 12. Here the CDR3 reads CAWFQYRGPMETQYF. In nucleotides, the CDR3 is TGTGCCTGGTTCCAATACAGGGGGCCGATGGAGACCCAGTACTTC. Using reference TRBV30 and TRBJ2-5 for the parts outside the CDR3, the full variable domain is SQTIHQWPATLVQPVGSPLSLECTVEGTSNPNLYWYRQAAGRGLQLLFYSVGIGQISSEVPQNLSASRPQDRQFILSSKKLLLSDSGFYLCAWFQYRGPMETQYFGPGTRLLVL.

CDR3 region: CASSRRDNQPQHF. As DNA, the CDR3 is TGTGCCAGTAGTAGGAGAGACAATCAGCCCCAGCATTTT. This sequence joins TRBV19 and TRBJ1-5; D call uncertain. V was pared by 4 bases and J by 3 bases, with 7 bases between. Germline CDR1 and CDR2: LNHDA and SQIVND (reference sequence). The CDR3 loop spans 13 amino acids.

The chain employs TRBV6-4 and TRBJ2-2; 9 positions agree with TRBD2. Germline CDR1 and CDR2: MRHNA and SNTAGT. The J segment lost 6 bases and the V segment lost 7 bases, leaving 6 bases of the junction unmatched. The CDR3 is 14 amino acids. The CDR3 sequence is CASKTSGFAGELFF. The CDR3 bases are TGTGCCAGCAAGACTAGCGGATTTGCCGGGGAGCTGTTTTTT.

This clone appeared a single time. This chain uses TRBV21-1 with TRBJ2-5; the D segment call TRBD2 is taken from the table without a DNA check. TRBV21-1 is annotated as a pseudogene. This CDR3 has 16 amino acids. CDR3 sequence: CASSKGPSGRSETQYF. Here the CDR3 DNA reads TGTGCCAGCAGCAAAGGCCCTAGCGGGAGGTCAGAGACCCAGTACTTC.

J is TRBJ2-3 and V is TRBV27, with TRBD1 identical over 8 bases. CDR1 is MNHEY and CDR2 is SMNVEV in the germline V gene (reference sequence). The CDR3 totals 17 residues. V was pared by 9 bases and J by 1 base, with 15 bases of the junction left unmatched. CDR3 loop: CASGATGVIGRTDTQYF. The CDR3, as DNA: TGTGCCAGTGGGGCGACAGGGGTAATAGGTCGCACAGATACGCAGTATTTT.

V usage is TRBV19 and J usage is TRBJ1-4, with 9 bases matching TRBD1. J lost 3 bases, V lost 5 bases, and 4 bases had no gene match. The germline V gene has CDR1 LNHDA and CDR2 SQIVND (reference sequence). CDR3 length equals 15 residues. The chain's CDR3 is CASSLRTGANEKLFF. CDR3 nucleotides: TGTGCCAGTAGTCTCCGGACAGGGGCTAATGAAAAACTGTTTTTT.

The chain couples TRBV11-2 to TRBJ2-6; 8 bases agree with TRBD2. V lost 11 bases, J lost 0 bases, and 12 bases stayed unmatched. This CDR3 contains 17 residues. Germline values: CDR1 SGHAT, CDR2 FQNNGV. CDR3 DNA: TGTGCCCGGGGGGGACTAGGGTCGGACTCTGGGGCCAACGTCCTGACTTTC. Amino acid sequence: CARGGLGSDSGANVLTF.

The chain has TRBV7-2 and TRBJ1-1; D is perhaps TRBD1 (5 bases). The germline CDR1 and CDR2 sequences are SGHTA and FQGNSA. The CDR3 has 15 residues. The V gene lost 2 bases and the J gene lost 2 bases, with 12 bases spanning the gap. For the CDR3, the DNA is TGTGCCAGCAGCTTAACCACCGGGGGTAACACTGAAGCTTTCTTT. Residues: CASSLTTGGNTEAFF. Drawing the rest from reference TRBV7-2 and TRBJ1-1, the complete variable domain is GAGVSQSPSNKVTEKGKDVELRCDPISGHTALYWYRQSLGQGLEFLIYFQGNSAPDKSGLPSDRFSAERTGGSVSTLTIQRTQQEDSAVYLCASSLTTGGNTEAFFGQGTRLTVV.

The chain is built from TRBV29-1 and TRBJ2-7, with a possible D match to TRBD2 (6 bases). Trimming left V 6 bases short and J 2 bases short, with 14 bases between. The CDR3 totals 13 residues. CDR1 and CDR2 from the germline V gene are SQVTM and ANQGSEA. Here the CDR3 DNA reads TGCAGCGTGATGAAGGAGGGTACCTACGAGCAGTACTTC. This codes for CSVMKEGTYEQYF.

V and J are TRBV5-4 and TRBJ2-5; D gene unclear. Per germline, CDR1 SGHNT and CDR2 YYREEE (reference sequence). Trimming shortened V by 1 base and J by 0 bases, and 10 bases separated the two germline ends. The CDR3 contains 15 residues. The CDR3 DNA sequence: TGTGCCAGCAGCTTGAGTGGGCAAAACCAAGAGACCCAGTACTTC. Translating it yields CASSLSGQNQETQYF.

There are a few counts of this clone. The chain couples TRBV10-3 to TRBJ2-1; the D gene is possibly TRBD2 (5 bases). This CDR3 comprises 14 residues. CDR1 is ENHRY and CDR2 is SYGVKD in the germline V gene. V lost 2 bases to trimming and J lost 6 bases, with 11 bases between them. The DNA for the CDR3 is TGTGCCATCAGTGAGGATGTACGGGGCAATGAGCAGTTCTTC. This translates into CAISEDVRGNEQFF.

The chain combines TRBV30 with TRBJ1-6, with D perhaps matching TRBD1 (6 bases). The V and J ends lost 4 bases and 8 bases respectively, with 12 bases between them. Germline CDR1 is GTSNPN and CDR2 is SVGIG (reference sequence). The CDR3 is 13 amino acids. The CDR3: CAWNGGLHSPLHF. CDR3 DNA sequence: TGTGCCTGGAATGGGGGCCTTCATTCACCCCTCCACTTT.

On this clone: Compared with germline, one end of the junction differs, possibly owing to a read error. The chain couples TRBV25-1 to TRBJ1-4; tentative D call: TRBD1 (5 bases). This CDR3 has 16 residues. Germline V gene sequence: CDR1 MGHDK, CDR2 SYGVNS. The CDR3 protein is CASSDWAGNTNEKLFF. CDR3 coding DNA: TGTGCCAGCAGTGACTGGGCAGGGAATACTAACGAAAAACTGTTTTTT.

The CDR3 is CASSLSSSGNGGQFF. For the CDR3, the DNA is TGTGCCAGCAGCTTATCCTCTAGCGGGAACGGAGGGCAGTTCTTC. The chain links TRBV7-2 to TRBJ2-1, with 9 bases lining up with TRBD2. V shed 2 bases, J shed 12 bases, and the junction held 11 bases outside the gene matches. Germline V CDR1 and CDR2: SGHTA, FQGNSA. The CDR3 extends over 15 amino acids.

The gene calls are TRBV11-2 and TRBJ2-5; tentative D call: TRBD2 (6 bases). Germline lookup yields CDR1 SGHAT and CDR2 FQNNGV. The V end was cut by 5 bases, the J end by 0 bases, with 13 bases between. This CDR3 has 15 residues. This CDR3 is CASSPKLAYQETQYF. As DNA, the CDR3 is TGTGCCAGCAGCCCGAAGCTAGCGTACCAAGAGACCCAGTACTTC.

This chain links TRBV4-3 with TRBJ1-2, with a weak D call TRBD1 (5 bases). Germline V CDR1 and CDR2: LGHNA, YSLEER. Deletions cut 0 bases from V and 2 bases from J, with 10 bases between. This CDR3 is 15 amino acids long. CDR3 DNA sequence: TGCGCCAGCAGCCAAGATTTTTCAGGGAACTATGGCTACACCTTC. Its translation is CASSQDFSGNYGYTF.

The rearrangement joins TRBV5-1 to TRBJ2-4; D remains unclear. CDR3 size: 13 residues. The V and J ends lost 3 bases and 8 bases respectively, with 12 bases between them. Germline CDR1 is SGHRS and CDR2 is YFSETQ. As DNA, the CDR3 is TGCGCCAGCAGCTCAGGTCCCAGTGACATTCAGTACTTC. It is translated as CASSSGPSDIQYF.

V usage is TRBV28 and J usage is TRBJ1-5; weak D call: TRBD1 (5 bases). CDR3 length: 15 residues. CDR1 is MDHEN, CDR2 SYDVKM, per germline. V lost 1 base, J lost 5 bases, and 12 bases lay in between. CDR3 DNA sequence: TGTGCCAGCAGTTTATCCGGCAGGGATGATCAGCCCCAGCATTTT. The encoded protein is CASSLSGRDDQPQHF.